This TCR beta chain emerged from a study of cytomegalovirus exposure and HLA in healthy donors. Remarks on this clone: As yet, its antigen is unknown.

V gave up 3 bases and J gave up 8 bases; unmatched junction bases: 13. This CDR3 is built from 16 residues. Germline values: CDR1 SGDLS, CDR2 YYNGEE. Study conclusions and caveats: V- and J-gene trimming of TCR beta was linked (in a later analysis) to a missense DCLRE1C variant.

Primers: 60 Vbeta forward and 13 Jbeta reverse. Repertoires were generated with immunoSEQ multiplex PCR, while TCRdb's copy carries only in-frame clones and drops some. The sample records about 110,000 clones, around 74% being singletons. The chain joins TRBV9 to TRBJ1-2; 10 bases agree with TRBD1. Source material: PBMCs. The sequence was collected from a woman aged 35 to 49 in good health and CMV-seropositive. The CDR3, as DNA: TGTGCCAGCAGCGCTAATACCGGGACAGGGGCAGAAGGCTACACCTTC. Translation gives CASSANTGTGAEGYTF.